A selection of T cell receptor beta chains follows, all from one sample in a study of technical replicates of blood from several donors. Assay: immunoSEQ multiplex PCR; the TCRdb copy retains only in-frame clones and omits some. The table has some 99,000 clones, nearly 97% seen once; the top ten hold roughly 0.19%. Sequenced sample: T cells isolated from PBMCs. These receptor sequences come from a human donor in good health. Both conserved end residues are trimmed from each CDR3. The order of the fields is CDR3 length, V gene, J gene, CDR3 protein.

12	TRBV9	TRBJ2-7	ASSPRTSDYEQY
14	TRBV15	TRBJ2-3	ATSRATGGAADTQY
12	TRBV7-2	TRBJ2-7	ASSYPTGSYEQY
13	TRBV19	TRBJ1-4	ASEAGVRTNEKLF
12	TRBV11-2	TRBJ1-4	ASSLYSLNEKLF
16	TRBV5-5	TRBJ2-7	ASSLTWSWQGAPYEQY
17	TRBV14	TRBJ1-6	ASSQDRFWSGTYNSPLH
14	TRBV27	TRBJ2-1	ASSTKLLARYNEQF
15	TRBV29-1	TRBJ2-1	SVEGGPGGGGLNEQF
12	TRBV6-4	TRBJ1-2	ASNSDRRDYGYT
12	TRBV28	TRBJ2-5	ASTFAGIQETQY
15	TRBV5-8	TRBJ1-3	ASSPIRTGSSGNTIY
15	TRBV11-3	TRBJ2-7	ASSLAPPGTSVHEQY
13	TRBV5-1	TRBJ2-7	ASSSSQTGAYEQY
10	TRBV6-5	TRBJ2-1	ASSLDRVGQF
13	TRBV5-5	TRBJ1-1	ASSLARRGNTEAF
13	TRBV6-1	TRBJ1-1	ASGTVRTGGMLAF
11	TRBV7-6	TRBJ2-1	ASSLALRSEQF
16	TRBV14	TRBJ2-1	ASSQAPGAGGSYNEQF
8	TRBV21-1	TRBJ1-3	ASSKGIWA
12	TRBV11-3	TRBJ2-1	ASNRQGAYNEQF
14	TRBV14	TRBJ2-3	ASSQVRGSRTDTQY
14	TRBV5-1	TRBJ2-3	ASSLAGSGSGDTQY
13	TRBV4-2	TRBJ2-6	ASSQRGSGANVLT
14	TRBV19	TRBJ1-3	ASEGDIGPQRNTIY
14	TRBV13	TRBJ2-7	ASRPEVAGTCYEQY
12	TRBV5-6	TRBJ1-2	ASSFRDRDYGYT
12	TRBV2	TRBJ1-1	ASSPGHGEPEAF
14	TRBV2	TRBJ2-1	ASSEGVAGGYNEQF
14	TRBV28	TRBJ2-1	ASSLRQGFSYNEQF
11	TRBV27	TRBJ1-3	ANAGSSGNTIY
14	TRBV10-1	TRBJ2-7	ASSALFGASSYEQY
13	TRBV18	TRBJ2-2	ASSPFPDGAGELF
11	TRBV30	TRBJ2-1	AWATGTYNEQF
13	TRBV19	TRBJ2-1	ASSWAGGLDNEQF